This entry features one TCR beta chain sequence. Cohort 3 donors counted as recovered after two negative PCRs, clearance, or resolved symptoms. This sample is drawn from a study of blood T cell repertoires in COVID-19. In the source study's methods: The assay estimated nucleated cells by amplifying reference gene primers. Profiling relied on immunoSEQ multiplex PCR, and the TCRdb table lists in-frame clones only, not all of them. The DNA gave D and trimming, while V, J and clone size come from that table. The repertoire holds some 180,000 clones, with approximately 85% as singletons. This TCR came from a man aged 35 to 55 who had recovered from COVID-19. Sample: PBMCs or T cells enriched from blood (not recorded which).

CDR3 sequence: CASKLDIGELFF. The CDR3 DNA is TGTGCCAGCAAACTGGACATCGGGGAGCTGTTTTTT. V usage is TRBV6-5 and J usage is TRBJ2-2, with a possible D match to TRBD1 (5 bases). CDR1 is MNHEY, CDR2 SVGAGI, per germline. CDR3 length equals 12 residues. The V and J ends lost 7 bases and 7 bases respectively, with 10 bases between them.